The source of this T cell receptor (beta chain) is a study of lymphopenia after photon versus proton radiotherapy. The data were produced by immunoSEQ multiplex PCR, yet TCRdb's version contains in-frame clones alone and is incomplete. This sample has more than 80,000 clones, with 83% found just once. V gave up 2 bases and J gave up 6 bases, with 10 bases separating them. This CDR3 contains 14 residues. The germline V gene has CDR1 MDHEN and CDR2 SYDVKM. The TCR comes from a man aged 60 to 69 with pancreatic cancer. This specimen was peripheral blood, taken from a patient treated with proton-based radiotherapy. The chain couples TRBV28 to TRBJ2-2; D possibly uses TRBD1 or TRBD2 (5 bases each). The CDR3 DNA sequence: TGTGCCAGCAGTTTAACCCAGGGAGCCGGGGAGCTGTTTTTT. Translated: CASSLTQGAGELFF.